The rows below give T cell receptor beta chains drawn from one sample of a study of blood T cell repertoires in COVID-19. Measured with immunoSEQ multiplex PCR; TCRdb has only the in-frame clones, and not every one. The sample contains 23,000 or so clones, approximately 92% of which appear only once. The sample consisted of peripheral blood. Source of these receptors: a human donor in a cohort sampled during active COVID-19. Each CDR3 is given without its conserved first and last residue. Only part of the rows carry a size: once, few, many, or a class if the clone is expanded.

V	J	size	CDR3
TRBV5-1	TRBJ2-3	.	ASSFGLAGPLGDTQY
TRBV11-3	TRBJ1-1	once	ASSLVEGLNTEAF
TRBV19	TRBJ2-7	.	ASSIGQGAYEQY
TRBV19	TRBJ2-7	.	ASSLETGTGFYEQY
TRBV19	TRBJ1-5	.	ASSPGQGMISPGNQPQH
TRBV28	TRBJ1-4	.	ASRRALEKLF
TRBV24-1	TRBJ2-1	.	ATSPRDLIYNEQF
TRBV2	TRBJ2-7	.	ASSAEKVYEQY
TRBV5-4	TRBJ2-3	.	ASRPGQGKGNTQY
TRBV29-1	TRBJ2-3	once	SVLMPGLAGGPGWADTQY
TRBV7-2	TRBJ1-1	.	ASSRDTVLGTEAF
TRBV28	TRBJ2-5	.	ASSLSPAETGTYQETQY
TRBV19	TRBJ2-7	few	ASSPRGLSYEQY
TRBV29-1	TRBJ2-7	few	SVGLDRAYEQY
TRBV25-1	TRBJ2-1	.	ASTNIGGAYNEQF
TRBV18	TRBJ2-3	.	ASSRSGGSADTQY
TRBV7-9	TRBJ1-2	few	ASSSQETYGYT
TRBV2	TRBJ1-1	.	ASSEALRGGTEAF
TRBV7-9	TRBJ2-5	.	ASSLSGDRETQY
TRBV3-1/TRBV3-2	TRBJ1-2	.	ASRPTGQDTNYGYT
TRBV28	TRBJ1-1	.	ASSPGNTEAF
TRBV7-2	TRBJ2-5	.	ASSLSLAGAQETQY
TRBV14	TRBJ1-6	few	ASTPGTVTPLH
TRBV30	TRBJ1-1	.	AWSGPWYVTVNTEAF
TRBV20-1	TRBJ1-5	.	SASRQGAGQPQH
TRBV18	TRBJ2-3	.	ASSLRDGKDTQY
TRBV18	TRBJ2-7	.	ASSPTTGSSYEQY
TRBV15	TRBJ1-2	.	ATSSEGADYGYT
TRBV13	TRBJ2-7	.	ASSLRTVPHEQY
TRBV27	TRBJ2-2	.	ASSTYSINTGELF
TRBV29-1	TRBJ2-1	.	SVNSGKVYNEQF
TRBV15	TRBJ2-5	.	ATSRGGLAGGSYQETQY
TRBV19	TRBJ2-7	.	ASSITGQGNSYEQY
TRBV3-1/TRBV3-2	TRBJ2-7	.	ASSQLGLAGGYEQY
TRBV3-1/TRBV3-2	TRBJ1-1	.	ASSQRPAENTEAF
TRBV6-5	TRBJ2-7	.	ASNNLGTGEQY
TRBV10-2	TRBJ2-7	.	ASSRTGEIYEQY
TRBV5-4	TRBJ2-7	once	ASSLGRDYEQY
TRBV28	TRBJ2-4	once	ASSSSGGKNIQY
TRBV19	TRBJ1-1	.	ASSMERGRTEAF
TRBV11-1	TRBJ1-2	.	ASSFHTGQGIYGYT
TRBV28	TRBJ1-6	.	ASRTGTPNSPLH
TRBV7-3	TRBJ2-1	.	ASSLTTTSGNEQF
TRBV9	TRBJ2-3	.	ASSVAERDEQY
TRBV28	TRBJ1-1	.	ASSLIRGQGDTEAF
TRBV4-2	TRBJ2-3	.	ASSQAVGLAGSTDTQY
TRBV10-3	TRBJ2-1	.	AISVSGSVNEQF
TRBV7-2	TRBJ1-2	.	ASSLGGLAYGYT
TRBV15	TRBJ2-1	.	ATSLRFSSYNEQF
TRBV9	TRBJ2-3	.	ASSVFEGTPTDTQY
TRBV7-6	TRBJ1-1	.	ASSLAWTTGAGLNTEAF
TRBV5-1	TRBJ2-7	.	ASSLGLGQGLYEQY
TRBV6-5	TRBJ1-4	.	ASSYGGSSGEKLF
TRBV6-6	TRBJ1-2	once	ASSSPRQGNYGYT
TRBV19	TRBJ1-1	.	ASRFDRNTEAF
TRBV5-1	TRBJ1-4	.	ASSYSGEKLF
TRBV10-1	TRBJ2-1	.	ASSEGGSGMNEQF
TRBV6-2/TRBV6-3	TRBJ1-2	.	ASSYSMSGRATHGYT
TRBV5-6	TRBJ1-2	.	ASTPLKGGTDSYGYT